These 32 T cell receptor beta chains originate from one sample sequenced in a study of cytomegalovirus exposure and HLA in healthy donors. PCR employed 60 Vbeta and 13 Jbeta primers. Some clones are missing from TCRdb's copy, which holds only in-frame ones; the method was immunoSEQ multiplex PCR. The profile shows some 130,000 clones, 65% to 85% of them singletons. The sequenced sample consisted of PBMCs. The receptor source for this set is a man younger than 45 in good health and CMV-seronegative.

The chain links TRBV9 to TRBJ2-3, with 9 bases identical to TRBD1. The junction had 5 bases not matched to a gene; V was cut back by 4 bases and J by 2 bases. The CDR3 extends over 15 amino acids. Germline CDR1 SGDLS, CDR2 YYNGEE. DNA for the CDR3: TGTGCCAGCAGCCTAGGACAGGGGTACACAGATACGCAGTATTTT. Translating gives CASSLGQGYTDTQYF.

The CDR3 coding sequence is TGTGCCAGCAGCTTAGAAAGAGGAGGAGATACGCAGTATTTT. The encoded protein is CASSLERGGDTQYF. The V and J genes are TRBV11-3 and TRBJ2-3, with D possibly being TRBD2 (5 bases). V lost 0 bases and J lost 5, with 9 bases in between. This CDR3 contains 14 residues. Germline CDR1 and CDR2: SGHNT and YENEEA. The entire variable domain, with the rest obtained from reference TRBV11-3 and TRBJ2-3, is as follows: EAGVVQSPRYKIIEKKQPVAFWCNPISGHNTLYWYLQNLGQGPELLIRYENEEAVDDSQLPKDRFSAERLKGVDSTLKIQPAELGDSAVYLCASSLERGGDTQYFGPGTRLTVL.

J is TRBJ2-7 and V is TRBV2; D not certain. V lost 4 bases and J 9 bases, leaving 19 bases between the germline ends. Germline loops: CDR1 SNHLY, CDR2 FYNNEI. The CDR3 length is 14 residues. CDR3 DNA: TGTGCCAGCAGTGGGGCACTTTCTTCGCCGGCGCAGTACTTC. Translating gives CASSGALSSPAQYF.

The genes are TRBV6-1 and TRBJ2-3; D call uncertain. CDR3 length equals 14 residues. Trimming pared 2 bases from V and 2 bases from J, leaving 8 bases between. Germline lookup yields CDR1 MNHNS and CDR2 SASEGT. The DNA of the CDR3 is TGTGCCAGCAGTGAATTTTCCGTCACAGATACGCAGTATTTT. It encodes CASSEFSVTDTQYF.

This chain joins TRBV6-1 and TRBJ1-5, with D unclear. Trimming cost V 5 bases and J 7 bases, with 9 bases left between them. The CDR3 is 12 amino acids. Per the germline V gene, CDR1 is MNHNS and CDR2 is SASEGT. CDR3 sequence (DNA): TGTGCCAGCAGTCTTACGGGGCAGCCCCAGCATTTT. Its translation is CASSLTGQPQHF.

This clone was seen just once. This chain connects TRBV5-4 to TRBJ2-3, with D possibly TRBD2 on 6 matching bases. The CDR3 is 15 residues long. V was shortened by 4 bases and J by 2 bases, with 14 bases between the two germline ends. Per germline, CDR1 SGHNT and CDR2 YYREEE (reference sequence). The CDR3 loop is CASSPAGLYTDTQYF. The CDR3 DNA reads TGTGCCAGCAGCCCCGCGGGGCTATACACAGATACGCAGTATTTT.

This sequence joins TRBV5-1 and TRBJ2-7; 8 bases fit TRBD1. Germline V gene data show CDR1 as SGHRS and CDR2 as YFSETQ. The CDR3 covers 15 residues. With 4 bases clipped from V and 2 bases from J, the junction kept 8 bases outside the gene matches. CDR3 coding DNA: TGCGCCAGCAGCCGAGGACAGGGTGGGACCTACGAGCAGTACTTC. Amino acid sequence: CASSRGQGGTYEQYF.

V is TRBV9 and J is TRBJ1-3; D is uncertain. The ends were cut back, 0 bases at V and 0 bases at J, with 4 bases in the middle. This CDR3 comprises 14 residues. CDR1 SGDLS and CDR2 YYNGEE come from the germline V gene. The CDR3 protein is CASSVESSGNTIYF. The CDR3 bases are TGTGCCAGCAGCGTAGAGAGCTCTGGAAACACCATATATTTT.

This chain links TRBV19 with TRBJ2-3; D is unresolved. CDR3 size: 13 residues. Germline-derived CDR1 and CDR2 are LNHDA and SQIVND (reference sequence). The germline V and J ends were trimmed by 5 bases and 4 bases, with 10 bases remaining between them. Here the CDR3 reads CASSAPLPDTQYF. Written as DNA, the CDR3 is TGTGCCAGTAGTGCGCCCCTACCAGATACGCAGTATTTT. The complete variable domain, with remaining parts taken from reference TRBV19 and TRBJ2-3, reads DGGITQSPKYLFRKEGQNVTLSCEQNLNHDAMYWYRQDPGQGLRLIYYSQIVNDFQKGDIAEGYSVSREKKESFPLTVTSAQKNPTAFYLCASSAPLPDTQYFGPGTRLTVL.

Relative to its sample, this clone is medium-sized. CDR3 sequence: CASTRGSNQPQHF. CDR3 DNA sequence: TGTGCCAGCACAAGGGGGAGCAATCAGCCCCAGCATTTT. The chain has TRBV6-1 and TRBJ1-5; the D gene is possibly TRBD1 (6 bases). In germline, CDR1 is MNHNS, CDR2 SASEGT. Trimming pared 7 bases from V and 1 base from J, leaving 8 bases between. This CDR3 region has 13 residues.

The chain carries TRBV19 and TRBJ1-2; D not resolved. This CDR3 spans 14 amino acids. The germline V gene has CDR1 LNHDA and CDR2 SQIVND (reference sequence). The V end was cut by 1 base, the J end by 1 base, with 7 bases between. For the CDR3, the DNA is TGTGCCAGTAGTATAGTCGGGATTAACTATGGCTACACCTTC. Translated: CASSIVGINYGYTF.

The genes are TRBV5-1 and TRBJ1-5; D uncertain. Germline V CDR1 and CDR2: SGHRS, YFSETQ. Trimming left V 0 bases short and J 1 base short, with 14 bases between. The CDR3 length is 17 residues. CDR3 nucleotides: TGCGCCAGCAGCTTGGGGCCCTGGGCGGGGAGCAATCAGCCCCAGCATTTT. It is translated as CASSLGPWAGSNQPQHF.

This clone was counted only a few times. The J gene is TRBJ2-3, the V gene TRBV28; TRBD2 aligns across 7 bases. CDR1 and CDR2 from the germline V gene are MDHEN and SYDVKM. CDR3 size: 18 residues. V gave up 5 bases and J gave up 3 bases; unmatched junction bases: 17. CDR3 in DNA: TGTGCCAGCAGTACTTTTCTAGGGAGCGGGGAGGTAACAGATACGCAGTATTTT. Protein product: CASSTFLGSGEVTDTQYF.

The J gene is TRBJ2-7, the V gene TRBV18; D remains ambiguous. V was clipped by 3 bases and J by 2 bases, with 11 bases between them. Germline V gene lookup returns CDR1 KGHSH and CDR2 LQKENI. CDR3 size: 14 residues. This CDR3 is CASSPPERTYEQYF. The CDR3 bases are TGTGCCAGCTCACCCCCAGAACGTACCTACGAGCAGTACTTC.

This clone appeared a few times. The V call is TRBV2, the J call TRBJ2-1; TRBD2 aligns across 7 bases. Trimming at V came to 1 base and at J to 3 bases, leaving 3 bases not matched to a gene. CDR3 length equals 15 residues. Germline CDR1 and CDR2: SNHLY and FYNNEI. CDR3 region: CASSEEGGSYNEQFF. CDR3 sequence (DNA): TGTGCCAGCAGTGAAGAAGGCGGGAGCTACAATGAGCAGTTCTTC. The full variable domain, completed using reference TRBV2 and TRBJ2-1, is EPEVTQTPSHQVTQMGQEVILRCVPISNHLYFYWYRQILGQKVEFLVSFYNNEISEKSEIFDDQFSVERPDGSNFTLKIRSTKLEDSAMYFCASSEEGGSYNEQFFGPGTRLTVL.

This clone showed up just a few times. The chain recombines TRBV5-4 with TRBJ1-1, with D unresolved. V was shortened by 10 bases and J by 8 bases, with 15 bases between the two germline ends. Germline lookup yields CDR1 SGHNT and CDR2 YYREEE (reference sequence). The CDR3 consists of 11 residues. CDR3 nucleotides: TGTGCCGGACTAAGAGGGAGGGAAGCTTTCTTT. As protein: CAGLRGREAFF.

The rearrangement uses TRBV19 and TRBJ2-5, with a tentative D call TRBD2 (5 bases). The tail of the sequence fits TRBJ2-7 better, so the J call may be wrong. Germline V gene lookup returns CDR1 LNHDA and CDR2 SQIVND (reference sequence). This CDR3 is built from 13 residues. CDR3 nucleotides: TGTGCCAGTAGTAACGGACGGGGAGACGAGCAGTACTTC. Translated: CASSNGRGDEQYF.

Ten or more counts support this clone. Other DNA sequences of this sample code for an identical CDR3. CDR3 sequence reads: CASSYSGGAGEQYF. CDR3 sequence (DNA): TGTGCCAGCAGCTACAGCGGGGGGGCTGGCGAGCAGTACTTC. The V gene is TRBV7-9, the J gene TRBJ2-7; 10 bases fit TRBD2. Germline CDR1 is SEHNR and CDR2 is FQNEAQ (reference sequence). Trimming took 4 bases from V and 6 from J; bases not matched to a gene: 6. The CDR3 extends over 14 amino acids.

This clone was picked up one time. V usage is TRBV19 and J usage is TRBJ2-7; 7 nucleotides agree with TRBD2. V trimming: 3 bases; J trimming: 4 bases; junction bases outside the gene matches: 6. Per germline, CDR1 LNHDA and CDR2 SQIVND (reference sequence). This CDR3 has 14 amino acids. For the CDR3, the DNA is TGTGCCAGTAGTATCGGCGGGAGCTTTTACGAGCAGTACTTC. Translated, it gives CASSIGGSFYEQYF. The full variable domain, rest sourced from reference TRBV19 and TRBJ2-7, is DGGITQSPKYLFRKEGQNVTLSCEQNLNHDAMYWYRQDPGQGLRLIYYSQIVNDFQKGDIAEGYSVSREKKESFPLTVTSAQKNPTAFYLCASSIGGSFYEQYFGPGTRLTVT.

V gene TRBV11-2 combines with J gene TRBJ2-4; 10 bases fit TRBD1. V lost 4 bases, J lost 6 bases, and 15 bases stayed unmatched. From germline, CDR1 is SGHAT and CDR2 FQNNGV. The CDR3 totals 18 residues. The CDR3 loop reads CASSSPWGQGPWGNIQYF. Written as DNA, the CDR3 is TGTGCCAGCAGCTCCCCGTGGGGACAGGGGCCGTGGGGAAACATTCAGTACTTC.

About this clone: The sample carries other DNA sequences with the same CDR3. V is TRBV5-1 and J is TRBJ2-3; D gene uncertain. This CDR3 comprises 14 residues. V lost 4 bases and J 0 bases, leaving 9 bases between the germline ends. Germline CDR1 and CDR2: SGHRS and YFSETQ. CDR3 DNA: TGCGCCAGCAGCCCGGGTCGCAGCACAGATACGCAGTATTTT. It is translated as CASSPGRSTDTQYF.

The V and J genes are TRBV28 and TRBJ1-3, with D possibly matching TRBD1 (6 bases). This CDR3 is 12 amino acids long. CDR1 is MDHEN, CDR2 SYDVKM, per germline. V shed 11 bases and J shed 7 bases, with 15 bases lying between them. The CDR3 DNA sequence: TGTGCCCTAGGGAGGGGGGGTAACACCATATATTTT. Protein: CALGRGGNTIYF.

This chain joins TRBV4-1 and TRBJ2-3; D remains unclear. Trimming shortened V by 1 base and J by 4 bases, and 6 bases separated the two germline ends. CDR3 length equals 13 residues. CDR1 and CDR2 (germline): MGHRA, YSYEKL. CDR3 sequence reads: CASSQVLPDTQYF. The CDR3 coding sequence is TGCGCCAGCAGCCAAGTACTCCCAGATACGCAGTATTTT.

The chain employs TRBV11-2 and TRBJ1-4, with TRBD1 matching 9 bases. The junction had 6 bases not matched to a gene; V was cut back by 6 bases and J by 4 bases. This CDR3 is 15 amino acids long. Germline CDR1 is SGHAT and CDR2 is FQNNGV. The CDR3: CASRISGQGNEKLFF. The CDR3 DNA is TGTGCCAGCAGGATCTCGGGACAGGGTAATGAAAAACTGTTTTTT.

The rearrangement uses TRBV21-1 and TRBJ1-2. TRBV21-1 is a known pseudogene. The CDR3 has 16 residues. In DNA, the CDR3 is TGTGCCAGCAGCAAGGTCGGTAAAGGGGGGGCCTATGGCTACACCTTC. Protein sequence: CASSKVGKGGAYGYTF.

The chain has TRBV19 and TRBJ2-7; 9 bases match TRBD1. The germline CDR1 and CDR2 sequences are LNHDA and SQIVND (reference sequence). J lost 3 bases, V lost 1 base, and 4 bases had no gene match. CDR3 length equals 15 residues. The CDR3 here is CASSIAGTGNYEQYF. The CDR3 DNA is TGTGCCAGTAGTATAGCCGGGACAGGGAACTACGAGCAGTACTTC.

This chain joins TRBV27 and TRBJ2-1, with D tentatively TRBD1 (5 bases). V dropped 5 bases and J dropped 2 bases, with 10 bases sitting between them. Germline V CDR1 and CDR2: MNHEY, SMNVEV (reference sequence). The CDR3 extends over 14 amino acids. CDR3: CASSRLGAYNEQFF. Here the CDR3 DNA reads TGTGCCAGCAGTCGGTTAGGGGCCTACAATGAGCAGTTCTTC.

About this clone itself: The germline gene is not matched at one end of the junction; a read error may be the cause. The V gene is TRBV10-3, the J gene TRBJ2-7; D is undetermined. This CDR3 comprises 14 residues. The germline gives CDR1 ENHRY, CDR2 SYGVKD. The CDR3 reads CVISEVSVGYEQYF. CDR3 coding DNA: TGTGTCATCAGTGAGGTTTCGGTCGGCTACGAGCAGTACTTC.

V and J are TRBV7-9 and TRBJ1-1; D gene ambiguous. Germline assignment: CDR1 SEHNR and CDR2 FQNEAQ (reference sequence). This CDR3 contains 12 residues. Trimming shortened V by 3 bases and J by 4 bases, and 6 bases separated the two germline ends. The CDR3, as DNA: TGTGCCAGCAGCTTGCAGTTCACTGAAGCTTTCTTT. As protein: CASSLQFTEAFF.

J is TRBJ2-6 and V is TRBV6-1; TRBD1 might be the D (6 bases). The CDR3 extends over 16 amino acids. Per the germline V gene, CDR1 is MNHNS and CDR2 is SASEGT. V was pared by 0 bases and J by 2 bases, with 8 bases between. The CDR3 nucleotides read TGTGCCAGCAGTGAAGCGCAGGGGACTGGGGCCAACGTCCTGACTTTC. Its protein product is CASSEAQGTGANVLTF.

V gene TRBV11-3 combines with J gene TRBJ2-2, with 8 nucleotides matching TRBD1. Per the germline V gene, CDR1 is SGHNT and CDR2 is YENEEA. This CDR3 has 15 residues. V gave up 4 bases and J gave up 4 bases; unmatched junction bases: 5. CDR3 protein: CASSSGQGTTGELFF. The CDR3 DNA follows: TGTGCCAGCAGCTCCGGACAGGGCACCACCGGGGAGCTGTTTTTT.

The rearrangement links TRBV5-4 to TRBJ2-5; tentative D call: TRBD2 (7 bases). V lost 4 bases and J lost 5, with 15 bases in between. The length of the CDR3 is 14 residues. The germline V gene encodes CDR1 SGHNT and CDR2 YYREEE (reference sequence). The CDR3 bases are TGTGCCAGCAGCCAAGGGGGAGGGGGGGAGACCCAGTACTTC. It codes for CASSQGGGGETQYF.